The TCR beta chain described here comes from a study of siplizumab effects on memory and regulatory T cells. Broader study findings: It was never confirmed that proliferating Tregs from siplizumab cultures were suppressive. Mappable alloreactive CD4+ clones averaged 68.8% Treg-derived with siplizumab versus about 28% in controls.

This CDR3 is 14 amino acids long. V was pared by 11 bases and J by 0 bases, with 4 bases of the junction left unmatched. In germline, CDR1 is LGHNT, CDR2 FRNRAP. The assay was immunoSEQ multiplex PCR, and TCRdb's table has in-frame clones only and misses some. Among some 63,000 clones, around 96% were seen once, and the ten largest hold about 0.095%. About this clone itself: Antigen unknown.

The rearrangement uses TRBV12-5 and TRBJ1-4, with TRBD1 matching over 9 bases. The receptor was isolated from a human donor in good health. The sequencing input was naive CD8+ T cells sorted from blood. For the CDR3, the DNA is TGTGCTTCGGGACAGGGAGCAACTAATGAAAAACTGTTTTTT. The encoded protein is CASGQGATNEKLFF. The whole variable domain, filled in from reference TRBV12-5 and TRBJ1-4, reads DARVTQTPRHKVTEMGQEVTMRCQPILGHNTVFWYRQTMMQGLELLAYFRNRAPLDDSGMPKDRFSAEMPDATLATLKIQPSEPRDSAVYFCASGQGATNEKLFFGSGTQLSVL.